The TCR beta chain under discussion was sequenced for a study of T cells after yellow fever vaccination. 5'RACE template switching produced TCR cDNA carrying a universal primer site and UMIs. MiXCR was run by TCRdb on the 5' RACE reads, yielding one entry per CDR3 protein. The sample has about 130,000 distinct CDR3 sequences, 7.4% seen once. This clonotype was recorded at least ten times. Its antigen is not known. Study-wide points: Secondary responses were weaker yet peaked faster, day 5 versus 15.

The CDR3 spans 13 residues. The V end was cut by 6 bases, the J end by 6 bases, with 13 bases between. The sample consisted of CD4+ T cells sorted from PBMCs, taken roughly 10 days after the first yellow fever vaccination. The chain uses TRBV12-3 or TRBV12-4 and TRBJ2-3, with D unresolved. The receptor comes from a young man who received the YFV17D yellow fever vaccine. The CDR3 here is CASRGSSADTQYF. CDR3 coding DNA: TGTGCCAGCAGGGGGTCTAGTGCCGATACGCAGTATTTT.